The source of this T cell receptor beta chain is a study of T cells after yellow fever vaccination. Study as a whole: Any fraction with a low cell number was prepared using SMART-Seq v4 Ultra Low Input.

Details on this clonotype: What it binds is unknown.

Broader study findings: When the response was secondary, it was weaker but reached its peak faster, day 5 versus 15. Reappearing after the booster were most of the clones from primary vaccination (roughly 95% CD4, 70% to 90% CD8).

V shed 5 bases, J shed 1 base, and the junction held 4 bases outside the gene matches. The CDR3 sequence is 17 residues long. Germline-derived CDR1 and CDR2 are SGHAT and FQNNGV. 5'RACE template switching added a universal primer site and UMIs to TCR cDNA. TCRdb analysed the 5' RACE reads with MiXCR anew, one entry per CDR3 protein. The data contain about 400,000 distinct CDR3 sequences, 6.2% of them singletons. The V gene is TRBV11-2, the J gene TRBJ2-1; TRBD2 aligns across 14 bases. The origin of this receptor is a man aged 30 to 45 who received the YFV17D yellow fever vaccine. Sequencing used PBMCs, obtained 5 days after the yellow fever booster vaccination. CDR3 protein: CASSVTSGGGSYNEQFF. The CDR3 coding sequence is TGTGCCAGCAGCGTGACTAGCGGGGGGGGTTCCTACAATGAGCAGTTCTTC. Full variable domain (missing parts from reference TRBV11-2 and TRBJ2-1): EAGVAQSPRYKIIEKRQSVAFWCNPISGHATLYWYQQILGQGPKLLIQFQNNGVVDDSQLPKDRFSAERLKGVDSTLKIQPAKLEDSAVYLCASSVTSGGGSYNEQFFGPGTRLTVL.